This TCR beta chain was sequenced for a study of human T cells and chemical hapten exposure. This clonotype was observed at least ten times. Library preparation tagged each individual cDNA molecule with a unique molecular identifier. Authors' methods: Samples contained a median of roughly 93,000 TCRs, with a range of about 23,224 to 690,600. TCRdb reprocessed the RACE reads with MiXCR, giving one entry per CDR3 protein. It is TCRdb's table, rather than the study itself, that gives the V and J calls and clone size. Altogether more than 80,000 distinct CDR3 sequences are present, less than 14% being singletons, with the ten largest covering more than 2.5%. This CDR3 comprises 13 residues. Trimming shortened V by 2 bases and J by 1 base, and 5 bases separated the two germline ends. Specified time point: pre-sensitization, week 0. Documented treatment: therapeutic diphenylcyclopropenone sensitization with weekly scalp DPC. Sample donors consisted of patients with alopecia, aged 18 to 70 years, who were suitable for DPC.

V is TRBV12-3 or TRBV12-4 and J is TRBJ1-1, with no clear D. The origin of this receptor is a woman aged 55-69 years with alopecia areata. Some clones in this sample may be carry-over from other donors' samples. Sequencing was performed on whole blood, taken in connection with sensitization to the hapten diphenylcyclopropenone (DPC). Written as DNA, the CDR3 is TGTGCCAGCAGTTTACTACGGAACACTGAAGCTTTCTTT. Amino acid sequence: CASSLLRNTEAFF.